This T cell receptor beta chain stems from a study of graft-versus-host responses after intestinal transplantation. This clone was picked up a small number of times. Its antigen remains unknown. The CDR3 loop spans 13 amino acids. CDR1 is MNHEY and CDR2 is SVGAGI in the germline V gene. V lost 5 bases, J lost 1 base, and 9 bases lay in between. This table comes from immunoSEQ multiplex PCR, and its TCRdb copy is limited to in-frame clones, with some not included. The sample lists some 110,000 clones, around 94% seen once, with 0.2% to 0.25% in the top ten. Study results and caveats: The highest levels of circulating GvH clones went along with early declines in HvG clones after transplant.

This specimen was unstimulated CD4+ T cells sorted from spleen or lymph node cells, taken before transplant. This rearrangement joins TRBV6-5 to TRBJ2-7; D remains ambiguous. The receptor was derived from a human donor who was the organ donor for an intestinal transplant. The CDR3 nucleotides are TGTGCCAGCAGTCGAGGACCATCCTACGAGCAGTACTTC. It encodes CASSRGPSYEQYF.